This record concerns one T cell receptor (beta chain) sequence. What it binds is not known. The CDR3 covers 15 residues. From germline, CDR1 is SGHVS and CDR2 FNYEAQ. V lost 5 bases, J lost 4 bases, and 8 bases stayed unmatched. PCR was performed using 60 Vbeta and 13 Jbeta primers. Clones were sequenced by immunoSEQ multiplex PCR, and TCRdb holds only the in-frame ones, with some missing. The table gives tens of thousands of clones; the top ten clones make up about 5% of it. The entry originates in a study of cytomegalovirus exposure and HLA in healthy donors. The study's findings and limits: Several top significant clusters appeared, in a later analysis, to be linked to common viral pathogens. What was likely a sequencing artifact was a cluster of highly shared sequence variants.

The donors comprised healthy bone marrow donors. The chain links TRBV7-6 to TRBJ2-3; 8 nucleotides match TRBD2. Sequencing used PBMCs. The clonotype was recovered from a woman aged 40 to 50 in good health and CMV-seropositive. CDR3 region: CASSDPGLVPDTQYF. CDR3 nucleotides: TGTGCCAGCAGCGACCCGGGACTAGTTCCAGATACGCAGTATTTT.